This passage covers 19 T cell receptor beta chains from one sample sequenced in a study of T and B cells in COVID-19 patients. Multiplex PCR with BIOMED2 TRB-A/B primer pools amplified TRB rearrangements. TCRdb reanalysed the multiplex PCR reads using MiXCR and keeps one entry per CDR3 protein. The table lists over 10,000 distinct CDR3 sequences, around 25% of them singletons. Each TRB amplification used about 250-550 ng of genomic DNA from blood. Sequencing was carried out using blood. The receptors were gathered from a human donor who had recovered from COVID-19.

A remark on this clonotype: It may be a read error: a sequence one base away is much more abundant. The gene calls are TRBV6-4 and TRBJ2-1; D unresolved. Trimming cost V 1 base and J 8 bases, with 3 bases left between them. Germline CDR1 reads MRHNA; CDR2 reads SNTAGT. The length of the CDR3 is 11 residues. CDR3 sequence (DNA): TGTGCCAGCAGTGACTGTTATGAGCAGTTCTTC. Translation gives CASSDCYEQFF.

V is TRBV28 and J is TRBJ1-5; no clear D. Germline-derived CDR1 and CDR2 are MDHEN and SYDVKM. V was pared by 7 bases and J by 1 base, with 11 bases between. The CDR3 extends over 14 amino acids. This CDR3 is CASKIGGSNQPQHF. DNA for the CDR3: TGTGCCAGCAAAATCGGCGGGAGCAATCAGCCCCAGCATTTT.

The rearrangement uses TRBV7-6 and TRBJ2-4; 9 bases map to TRBD2. Germline CDR1 and CDR2: SGHVS and FNYEAQ. The trim removed 0 bases at V and 2 bases at J, leaving 11 bases unmatched. This CDR3 contains 19 residues. In DNA, the CDR3 is TGTGCCAGCAGCTTAGCGGTGGCGGGGGGGCTTCGTTCCAAAAACATTCAGTACTTC. It is translated as CASSLAVAGGLRSKNIQYF.

Sample share makes this clonotype medium-sized. The V and J genes are TRBV30 and TRBJ1-5; D is unresolved. Looked up from germline, CDR1 is GTSNPN and CDR2 is SVGIG (reference sequence). Trimming shortened V by 0 bases and J by 4 bases, and 7 bases separated the two germline ends. The CDR3 has 13 amino acids. This CDR3 reads CAWSVRENQPQHF. CDR3 nucleotides: TGTGCCTGGAGTGTACGGGAGAATCAGCCCCAGCATTTT.

By proportion, this clonotype is medium-sized. This chain joins TRBV19 and TRBJ2-3; 11 positions match TRBD2. The CDR3 extends over 14 amino acids. Germline CDR1 reads LNHDA; CDR2 reads SQIVND (reference sequence). V was pared by 11 bases and J by 2 bases, with 6 bases of the junction left unmatched. The CDR3, as DNA: TGTGCCTCGCTAGCGGGGGGACTCACAGATACGCAGTATTTT. Amino acid sequence: CASLAGGLTDTQYF.

The genes are TRBV27 and TRBJ1-1, with D possibly being TRBD1 (6 bases). V was pared by 7 bases and J by 5 bases, with 17 bases between. This CDR3 spans 14 amino acids. Germline V gives CDR1 MNHEY, CDR2 SMNVEV (reference sequence). This chain's CDR3 is CASNSGAWGTEAFF. The CDR3 region has the DNA TGTGCCAGCAACTCGGGGGCATGGGGAACTGAAGCTTTCTTT.

Sample share makes this clonotype medium-sized. The chain couples TRBV19 to TRBJ1-5, with 7 bases fitting TRBD1. Germline-derived CDR1 and CDR2 are LNHDA and SQIVND (reference sequence). The CDR3 consists of 14 residues. Trimming took 6 bases from V and 0 from J; bases not matched to a gene: 2. CDR3 sequence: CASRDRYSNQPQHF. CDR3 coding DNA: TGTGCCAGTAGGGACAGGTATAGCAATCAGCCCCAGCATTTT.

This clonotype qualifies as medium-sized. The genes are TRBV6-5 and TRBJ2-7; 12 nucleotides match TRBD2. Germline loops: CDR1 MNHEY, CDR2 SVGAGI. The length of the CDR3 is 15 residues. The V segment lost 6 bases and the J segment 0 bases; nucleotides outside the gene matches: 3. CDR3 nucleotide sequence: TGTGCCAGCAGCCCGACTAGCGGGAGCTCCTACGAGCAGTACTTC. This sequence encodes CASSPTSGSSYEQYF.

In its sample, this clonotype was seen many times. The rearrangement links TRBV19 to TRBJ1-5, with D unresolved. Germline lookup yields CDR1 LNHDA and CDR2 SQIVND (reference sequence). Trimming removed 4 bases at V and 5 bases at J, with 12 bases between. This CDR3 contains 14 residues. The CDR3 reads CASSRLEIYQPQHF. For the CDR3, the DNA is TGTGCCAGTAGTAGACTGGAGATTTATCAGCCCCAGCATTTT.

This clonotype was seen ten or more times. The V call is TRBV5-1, the J call TRBJ2-3; 12 nucleotides agree with TRBD2. The CDR3 spans 15 residues. Unmatched junction bases numbered 4, after V lost 4 bases and J lost 4 bases. Germline-derived CDR1 and CDR2 are SGHRS and YFSETQ. CDR3 region: CASSLLAGGSDTQYF. CDR3 sequence (DNA): TGCGCCAGCAGCCTACTAGCGGGGGGCTCAGATACGCAGTATTTT. Full variable domain (rest looked up from reference TRBV5-1 and TRBJ2-3): KAGVTQTPRYLIKTRGQQVTLSCSPISGHRSVSWYQQTPGQGLQFLFEYFSETQRNKGNFPGRFSGRQFSNSRSEMNVSTLELGDSALYLCASSLLAGGSDTQYFGPGTRLTVL.

V and J are TRBV2 and TRBJ2-1, with TRBD1 as a possible D gene (6 bases). Germline CDR1 and CDR2: SNHLY and FYNNEI. Trimming took off 7 bases at V and 0 bases at J, with 10 bases between the two ends. This CDR3 is 14 amino acids long. The CDR3 loop reads CASNRESSYNEQFF. CDR3 nucleotides: TGTGCCAGCAACAGGGAAAGCTCCTACAATGAGCAGTTCTTC. Full variable domain (outside the CDR3, taken from reference TRBV2 and TRBJ2-1): EPEVTQTPSHQVTQMGQEVILRCVPISNHLYFYWYRQILGQKVEFLVSFYNNEISEKSEIFDDQFSVERPDGSNFTLKIRSTKLEDSAMYFCASNRESSYNEQFFGPGTRLTVL.

This clonotype has only one observation. The chain links TRBV7-9 to TRBJ1-2; D is possibly TRBD1 (6 bases). The CDR3 is 14 amino acids. Deletions cut 6 bases from V and 8 bases from J, with 19 bases between. CDR1 is SEHNR, CDR2 FQNEAQ, per germline (reference sequence). CDR3 loop: CASRPGGHLQGYTF. CDR3 DNA: TGTGCCAGCAGACCCGGGGGCCATCTTCAGGGCTACACCTTC.

This clonotype came up a few times. The chain links TRBV7-9 to TRBJ2-1; 11 bases fit TRBD1. The CDR3 sequence is 15 residues long. Per the germline V gene, CDR1 is SEHNR and CDR2 is FQNEAQ (reference sequence). After removal of 5 bases from V and 6 bases from J, the junction contained 6 bases not matched to a gene. For the CDR3, the DNA is TGTGCCAGCAGCCACCGGGACAGGGGGTCCAATGAGCAGTTCTTC. It codes for CASSHRDRGSNEQFF. Looking up the rest from reference TRBV7-9 and TRBJ2-1 gives the full variable domain: DTGVSQNPRHKITKRGQNVTFRCDPISEHNRLYWYRQTLGQGPEFLTYFQNEAQLEKSRLLSDRFSAERPKGSFSTLEIQRTEQGDSAMYLCASSHRDRGSNEQFFGPGTRLTVL.

This clonotype occurred a few times. This chain links TRBV7-6 with TRBJ2-5, with D maybe TRBD2 (5 bases). Trimming shortened V by 5 bases and J by 0 bases, and 10 bases separated the two germline ends. This CDR3 is built from 14 residues. Germline V gene lookup returns CDR1 SGHVS and CDR2 FNYEAQ. The CDR3 is CASSTGLHQETQYF. CDR3 DNA sequence: TGTGCCAGCAGCACCGGACTTCACCAAGAGACCCAGTACTTC. Filled out from reference TRBV7-6 and TRBJ2-5, the complete variable domain reads GAGVSQSPRYKVTKRGQDVALRCDPISGHVSLYWYRQALGQGPEFLTYFNYEAQQDKSGLPNDRFSAERPEGSISTLTIQRTEQRDSAMYRCASSTGLHQETQYFGPGTRLLVL.

The V call is TRBV11-2, the J call TRBJ2-5; D call uncertain. Germline CDR1 is SGHAT and CDR2 is FQNNGV. This CDR3 contains 15 residues. V was cut by 3 bases and J by 2 bases, with 13 bases left in between. The CDR3 DNA is TGTGCCAGCAGCTTTACGATCGGGCTGCAAGAGACCCAGTACTTC. Protein product: CASSFTIGLQETQYF.

In this sample, this clonotype turned up many times. The V and J genes are TRBV5-1 and TRBJ2-1; 8 nucleotides match TRBD2. CDR3 size: 13 residues. V gave up 0 bases and J gave up 10 bases; unmatched junction bases: 3. Germline V gives CDR1 SGHRS, CDR2 YFSETQ. The DNA of the CDR3 is TGCGCCAGCAGCTTGGACGAGCGGGGGGAGCAGTTCTTC. It specifies CASSLDERGEQFF.

The chain couples TRBV19 to TRBJ2-7; TRBD2 agrees at 9 bases. The CDR3 has 14 amino acids. Germline V gene data show CDR1 as LNHDA and CDR2 as SQIVND (reference sequence). Trimming cost V 1 base and J 6 bases; bases outside gene matches: 4. Here the CDR3 DNA reads TGTGCCAGTAGTATAGCCGGGACTAGCAGCGAGCAGTACTTC. Translated: CASSIAGTSSEQYF.

The chain couples TRBV7-2 to TRBJ1-6; weak D call: TRBD1 (5 bases). The length of the CDR3 is 16 residues. The germline CDR1 and CDR2 sequences are SGHTA and FQGNSA. Trimming pared 5 bases from V and 6 bases from J, leaving 17 bases between. The CDR3 loop is CASSPREMGSNSPLHF. The CDR3 nucleotides are TGTGCCAGCAGCCCCAGGGAGATGGGATCTAATTCACCCCTCCACTTT.

The chain has TRBV5-1 and TRBJ2-7; no firm D call. Germline loops: CDR1 SGHRS, CDR2 YFSETQ. There are 16 residues in the CDR3. Trimming removed 2 bases at V and 0 bases at J, with 15 bases between. The CDR3 sequence is CASSFFPAPSSYEQYF. The CDR3 nucleotides read TGCGCCAGCAGCTTCTTTCCAGCACCGAGCTCCTACGAGCAGTACTTC.